This TCR beta chain was identified during a study of blood T cell repertoires in COVID-19. Study context: Sources were T cells, B-cell-depleted T cells, or PBMCs; the material itself was cDNA or gDNA.

The J segment lost 3 bases and the V segment lost 7 bases, leaving 11 bases of the junction unmatched. The germline CDR1 and CDR2 sequences are SGHVS and FNYEAQ. The CDR3 spans 18 residues. Assay used: immunoSEQ multiplex PCR; TCRdb lists only in-frame clones, some missing. The sample shows 95,000 to 100,000 clones, 85% to 95% of them seen only once. Sequencing was performed on peripheral blood. This TCR came from a man in his fifties or sixties with active COVID-19. The chain is built from TRBV7-6 and TRBJ2-3; TRBD2 matches at 15 bases. CDR3: CASTLRRTSGRVTDTQYF. DNA for the CDR3: TGTGCCAGCACCCTCCGCCGGACTAGCGGGAGGGTGACAGATACGCAGTATTTT.